This note documents a single T cell receptor beta chain sequence. This table comes from immunoSEQ multiplex PCR, and its TCRdb copy is limited to in-frame clones, with some not included. The sample carries 25,000 to 30,000 clones, around 90% recorded once. The data are from a study of PD-L1 blockade in urothelial cancer. This CDR3 comprises 15 residues. Looked up from germline, CDR1 is SGHVS and CDR2 is FNYEAQ. V lost 5 bases and J 5 bases, leaving 13 bases between the germline ends. Sequenced here: PBMCs, sampled around atezolizumab (anti-PD-L1) treatment. This TCR was sampled from a man aged 50-60 years with urothelial cancer. The genes are TRBV7-6 and TRBJ1-6, with no clear D. CDR3 nucleotide sequence: TGTGCCAGCAGCCCACGACACATTAATAATTCACCCCTCCACTTT. This codes for CASSPRHINNSPLHF.